This passage covers 5 T cell receptor beta chains from one sample sequenced in a study of cytomegalovirus exposure and HLA in healthy donors. Researchers ran the PCR with 60 Vbeta and 13 Jbeta primers. Produced via immunoSEQ multiplex PCR; TCRdb's table is partial and in-frame only. The repertoire holds about 190,000 clones, with over 9.5% as singletons. The specimen was PBMCs. These receptors were collected from a man aged 45 to 65 in good health and CMV-seropositive.

The chain couples TRBV9 to TRBJ1-5; no clear D. Trimming left V 4 bases short and J 0 bases short, with 11 bases between. Germline V gives CDR1 SGDLS, CDR2 YYNGEE. This CDR3 region has 15 residues. The CDR3: CASSFGSDSNQPQHF. The DNA for the CDR3 is TGTGCCAGCAGCTTCGGGTCTGATAGCAATCAGCCCCAGCATTTT.

The gene calls are TRBV7-6 and TRBJ2-1; D is unclear. The CDR3 has 16 residues. In germline, CDR1 is SGHVS, CDR2 FNYEAQ. V gave up 1 base and J gave up 0 bases, with 10 bases separating them. The CDR3 region is CASSLGSRLSYNEQFF. The CDR3 bases are TGTGCCAGCAGCTTAGGTTCGCGGCTCTCCTACAATGAGCAGTTCTTC.

V gene TRBV5-8 combines with J gene TRBJ2-7; TRBD2 is a possible D gene (6 bases). Looked up from germline, CDR1 is SGHTS and CDR2 is YDEGEE. Trimming stripped 2 bases from V and 2 bases from J, with 11 bases between. The CDR3 is 14 amino acids. CDR3 protein: CASSLVWGAYEQYF. The CDR3 nucleotides are TGTGCCAGCAGCTTAGTATGGGGGGCCTACGAGCAGTACTTC.

Only a few counts were recorded for this clone. The gene calls are TRBV27 and TRBJ2-1, with TRBD2 as a possible D gene (6 bases). V lost 3 bases and J lost 8, with 14 bases in between. This CDR3 region has 14 residues. Germline loops: CDR1 MNHEY, CDR2 SMNVEV (reference sequence). The CDR3 reads CASSLWRGRDEQFF. CDR3 coding DNA: TGTGCCAGCAGTTTGTGGCGGGGAAGGGATGAGCAGTTCTTC.

This clone was observed a few times. The chain uses TRBV5-6 and TRBJ1-1, with TRBD1 as a possible D gene (5 bases). V lost 1 base, J lost 3 bases, and 13 bases lay in between. This CDR3 is 15 amino acids long. The V gene's germline CDR1 is SGHDT and CDR2 YYEEEE. The CDR3 nucleotides are TGTGCCAGCAGCTTGCCGGGGGTTGGGGACACTGAAGCTTTCTTT. It codes for CASSLPGVGDTEAFF.